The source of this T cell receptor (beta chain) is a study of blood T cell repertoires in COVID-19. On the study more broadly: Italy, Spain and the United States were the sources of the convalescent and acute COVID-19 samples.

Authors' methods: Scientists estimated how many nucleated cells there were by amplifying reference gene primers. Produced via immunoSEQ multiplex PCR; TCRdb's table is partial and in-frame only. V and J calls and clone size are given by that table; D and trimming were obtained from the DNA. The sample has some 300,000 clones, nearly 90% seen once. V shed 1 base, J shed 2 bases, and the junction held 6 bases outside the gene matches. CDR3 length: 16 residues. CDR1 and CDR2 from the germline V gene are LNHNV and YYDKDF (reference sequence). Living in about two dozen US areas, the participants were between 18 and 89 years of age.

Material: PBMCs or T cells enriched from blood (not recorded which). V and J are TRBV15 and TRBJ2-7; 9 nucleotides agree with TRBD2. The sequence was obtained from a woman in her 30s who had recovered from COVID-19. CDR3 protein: CATSRVVAGDTYEQYF. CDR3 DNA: TGTGCCACCAGCAGAGTAGTAGCGGGAGATACCTACGAGCAGTACTTC. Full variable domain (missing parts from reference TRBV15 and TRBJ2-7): DAMVIQNPRYQVTQFGKPVTLSCSQTLNHNVMYWYQQKSSQAPKLLFHYYDKDFNNEADTPDNFQSRRPNTSFCFLDIRSPGLGDTAMYLCATSRVVAGDTYEQYFGPGTRLTVT.